This T cell receptor (beta chain) was documented in a study of T-cell reconstitution after alpha-beta-depleted transplantation in children. Points from the study as a whole: The origin of alpha-beta T cells about two months after transplant was reportedly several hundred expanded graft clones. After one year, T-cell counts and TCRbeta diversity mostly came from new T cells.

This clonotype occurred a few times. Its antigen is still unknown. Preparation of the TCRbeta library was carried out with unique molecular identifiers. TCRdb reprocessed the PCR reads with MiXCR, giving one entry per CDR3 protein. Found here are around 8,600 distinct CDR3 sequences, about 16% of them singletons; the top ten hold 88%. The CDR3 is made up of 15 amino acids. V lost 0 bases and J lost 2, with 8 bases in between. Germline V gene sequence: CDR1 SGHTA, CDR2 FQGNSA. The specimen was PBMCs, mostly from graft donor cells, collected 60 days after TCRalphabeta/CD19-depleted stem cell transplant. This TCR was sampled from a girl in the first two years of life who had a stem cell transplant for combined immunodeficiency, so the T cells may come from the graft donor. V and J are TRBV7-2 and TRBJ2-1; a possible D gene is TRBD2 (5 bases). This chain's CDR3 is CASSLAAGTYNEQFF. The CDR3, as DNA: TGTGCCAGCAGCTTAGCTGCGGGCACCTACAATGAGCAGTTCTTC.